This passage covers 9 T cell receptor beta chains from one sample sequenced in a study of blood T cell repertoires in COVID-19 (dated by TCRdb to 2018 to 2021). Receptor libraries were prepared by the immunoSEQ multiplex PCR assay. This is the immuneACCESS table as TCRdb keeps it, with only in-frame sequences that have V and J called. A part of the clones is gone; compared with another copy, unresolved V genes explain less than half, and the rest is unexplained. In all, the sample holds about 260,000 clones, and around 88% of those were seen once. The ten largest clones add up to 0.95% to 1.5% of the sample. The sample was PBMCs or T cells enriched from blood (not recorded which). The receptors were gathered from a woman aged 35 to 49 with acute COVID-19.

CDR3 residues: CASSGPGLAGNEQFF. CDR3 nucleotide sequence: TGTGCCAGCAGCGGACCGGGACTAGCGGGAAATGAGCAGTTCTTC. The chain has TRBV5-5 and TRBJ2-1; 13 nucleotides align to TRBD2. V lost 4 bases, J lost 7 bases, and 5 bases stayed unmatched. CDR3 length: 15 residues. Germline loops: CDR1 SGHKS, CDR2 YYEKEE (reference sequence).

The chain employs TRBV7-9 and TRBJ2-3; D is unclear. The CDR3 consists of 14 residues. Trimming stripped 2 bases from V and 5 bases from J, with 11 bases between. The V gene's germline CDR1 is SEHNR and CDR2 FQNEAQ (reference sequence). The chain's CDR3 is CASSLNQRGDTQYF. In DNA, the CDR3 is TGTGCCAGCAGCTTAAACCAGCGTGGAGATACGCAGTATTTT.

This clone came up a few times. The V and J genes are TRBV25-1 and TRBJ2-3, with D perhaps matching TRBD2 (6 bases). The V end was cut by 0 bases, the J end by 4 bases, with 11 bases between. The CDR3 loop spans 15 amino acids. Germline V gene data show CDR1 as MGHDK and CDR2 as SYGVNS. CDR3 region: CASSEYAGYSDTQYF. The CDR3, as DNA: TGTGCCAGCAGTGAATATGCGGGATACTCAGATACGCAGTATTTT.

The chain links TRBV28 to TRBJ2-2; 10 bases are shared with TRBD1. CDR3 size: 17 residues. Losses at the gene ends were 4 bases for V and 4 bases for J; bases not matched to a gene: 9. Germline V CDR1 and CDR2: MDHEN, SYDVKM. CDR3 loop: CASSSDRGRRFTGELFF. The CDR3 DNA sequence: TGTGCCAGCAGTTCAGACAGGGGGCGACGCTTCACCGGGGAGCTGTTTTTT.

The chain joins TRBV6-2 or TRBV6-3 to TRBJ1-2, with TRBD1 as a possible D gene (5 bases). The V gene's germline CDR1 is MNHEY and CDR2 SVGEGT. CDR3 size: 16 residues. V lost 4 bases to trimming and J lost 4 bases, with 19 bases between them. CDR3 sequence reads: CASSSSRQTETYGYTF. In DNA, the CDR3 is TGTGCCAGCAGTTCGTCCCGGCAGACAGAGACCTATGGCTACACCTTC.

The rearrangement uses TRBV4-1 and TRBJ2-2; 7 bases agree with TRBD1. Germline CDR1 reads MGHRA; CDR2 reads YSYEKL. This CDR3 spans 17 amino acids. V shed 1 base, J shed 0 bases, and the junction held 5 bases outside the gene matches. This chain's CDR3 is CASSQGQGRANTGELFF. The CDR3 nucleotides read TGCGCCAGCAGCCAAGGACAGGGCAGAGCGAACACCGGGGAGCTGTTTTTT.

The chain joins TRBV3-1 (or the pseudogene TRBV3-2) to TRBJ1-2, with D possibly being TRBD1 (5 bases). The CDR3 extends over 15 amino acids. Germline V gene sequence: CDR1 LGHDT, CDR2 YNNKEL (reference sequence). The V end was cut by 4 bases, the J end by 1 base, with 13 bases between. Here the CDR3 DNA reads TGTGCCAGCAGCCCCCGACAGATTATTAACTATGGCTACACCTTC. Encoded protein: CASSPRQIINYGYTF.

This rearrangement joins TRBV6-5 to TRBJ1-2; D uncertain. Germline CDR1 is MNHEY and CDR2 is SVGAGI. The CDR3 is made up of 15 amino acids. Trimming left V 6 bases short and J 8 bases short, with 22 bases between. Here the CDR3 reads CASRPLSRNHKGYTF. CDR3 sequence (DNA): TGTGCCAGCAGACCGTTATCCAGGAACCACAAAGGCTACACCTTC.

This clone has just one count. The CDR3 protein is CASSPRGTVNTEAFF. DNA of the CDR3: TGTGCCAGCAGCCCAAGAGGGACTGTGAACACTGAAGCTTTCTTT. The chain links TRBV6-2 or TRBV6-3 to TRBJ1-1; D is possibly TRBD1 (5 bases). CDR1 is MNHEY, CDR2 SVGEGT, per germline. Trimming removed 6 bases at V and 0 bases at J, with 14 bases between. The CDR3 sequence is 15 residues long.